This passage covers 19 T cell receptor beta chains from one sample sequenced in a study of vaccination and CD4 T cells after COVID-19. Their cognate antigens are unknown. With the Oncomine TCR Beta short-read assay, DNA from cultured CD4+ T cells was sequenced. TCRdb independently ran MiXCR on the PCR reads; one entry per CDR3 protein. Here the sample spans thousands of distinct CDR3 sequences, over 45% being singletons. Treatment in this sample: roughly 10-day PBMC culture with coronavirus spike peptide pools or control peptides (ViraFEST assay). CD4+ T lymphocytes from the unexposed donor were collected before the COVID-19 pandemic (2011-2018). Specimen: CD4+ T cells from blood, cultured in vitro. The source is a human donor in good health.

This clonotype was picked up a small number of times. This chain uses TRBV20-1 with TRBJ1-1; TRBD1 aligns across 8 bases. CDR1 and CDR2 from the germline V gene are DFQATT and SNEGSKA (reference sequence). The CDR3 consists of 16 residues. Trimming cost V 0 bases and J 4 bases; bases outside gene matches: 10. CDR3 amino acids: CSARDTRGRRGTEAFF. The CDR3 DNA is TGCAGTGCTAGAGATACCAGGGGGCGTAGGGGCACTGAAGCTTTCTTT.

This clonotype was found a few times. The rearrangement links TRBV6-2 or TRBV6-3 to TRBJ1-5; 9 bases align to TRBD1. Germline trimming cut 5 bases from V and 5 bases from J; bases unmatched to any gene: 10. Germline CDR1 reads MNHEY; CDR2 reads SVGEGT. The CDR3 is 16 residues long. CDR3 protein: CASSRPGTGWDQPQHF. In nucleotides, the CDR3 is TGTGCCAGCAGTAGGCCCGGGACAGGGTGGGATCAGCCCCAGCATTTT.

By proportion, this clonotype is medium-sized (0.01 to 0.1%). The rearrangement uses TRBV2 and TRBJ1-3; 10 bases align to TRBD1. In germline, CDR1 is SNHLY, CDR2 FYNNEI. With 6 bases clipped from V and 2 bases from J, the junction kept 1 base outside the gene matches. The CDR3 extends over 14 amino acids. The CDR3 here is CASSGTGAGNTIYF. CDR3 nucleotides: TGTGCCAGCAGCGGGACAGGGGCTGGAAACACCATATATTTT.

The V and J genes are TRBV5-1 and TRBJ2-5, with D perhaps being TRBD1 or TRBD2 (5 bases each). The CDR3 is 12 residues long. The V gene lost 7 bases and the J gene lost 5 bases, with 12 bases spanning the gap. Germline loops: CDR1 SGHRS, CDR2 YFSETQ. CDR3 coding DNA: TGCGCCAGCGCCGAGGGGCGGGAGACCCAGTACTTC. It translates to CASAEGRETQYF.

V is TRBV2 and J is TRBJ2-7; D is unresolved. V was trimmed by 8 bases and J by 4 bases, leaving 24 bases between them. The CDR3 runs to 16 residues. The germline V gene encodes CDR1 SNHLY and CDR2 FYNNEI. In nucleotides, the CDR3 is TGTGCCAGCGCTCCCGGCCACCACCCCGCACCGTACGAGCAGTACTTC. Its protein product is CASAPGHHPAPYEQYF.

The chain links TRBV27 to TRBJ1-2; 9 bases align to TRBD1. J was trimmed by 7 bases and V by 3 bases; bases with no gene match: 3. The germline V gene encodes CDR1 MNHEY and CDR2 SMNVEV (reference sequence). The CDR3 consists of 13 residues. CDR3: CASSFRDRVGYTF. The CDR3 bases are TGTGCCAGCAGTTTTAGGGACAGGGTTGGCTACACCTTC.

V and J are TRBV6-1 and TRBJ1-2; the D is unclear. This CDR3 contains 14 residues. Germline values: CDR1 MNHNS, CDR2 SASEGT. Trimming pared 6 bases from V and 0 bases from J, leaving 11 bases between. CDR3 bases: TGTGCCAGCAGACGGACGGTTGCTAACTATGGCTACACCTTC. Protein: CASRRTVANYGYTF.

The table lists this clonotype with a few counts. In nucleotides, the CDR3 is TGTGCCAGCAGTGCCCGGGCAGGAGGCGCGGGTACAGATACGCAGTATTTT. This translates into CASSARAGGAGTDTQYF. J is TRBJ2-3 and V is TRBV6-4, with D possibly being TRBD2 (5 bases). Trimming removed 4 bases from V and 3 bases from J, with 20 bases in between. The germline V gene has CDR1 MRHNA and CDR2 SNTAGT. This CDR3 region has 17 residues.

This clonotype has just a few counts. The V call is TRBV27, the J call TRBJ1-1, with TRBD1 identical over 8 bases. Germline V gene sequence: CDR1 MNHEY, CDR2 SMNVEV (reference sequence). The CDR3 is 16 amino acids. The trim removed 2 bases at V and 0 bases at J, leaving 5 bases unmatched. This CDR3 is CASSLGDRILNTEAFF. For the CDR3, the DNA is TGTGCCAGCAGTTTAGGGGACAGGATCCTGAACACTGAAGCTTTCTTT.

This clonotype was seen more than once but under ten times. The chain has TRBV20-1 and TRBJ1-1; 7 bases map to TRBD1. This CDR3 has 13 residues. CDR1 and CDR2 (germline): DFQATT, SNEGSKA (reference sequence). Losses at the gene ends were 3 bases for V and 2 bases for J; bases not matched to a gene: 3. CDR3 loop: CSARTGKNTEAFF. DNA for the CDR3: TGCAGTGCTAGGACAGGGAAAAACACTGAAGCTTTCTTT.

This chain links TRBV7-2 with TRBJ2-7, with a weak D call TRBD1 (6 bases). This CDR3 has 13 residues. CDR1 is SGHTA, CDR2 FQGNSA, per germline. V was trimmed by 3 bases and J by 6 bases, leaving 12 bases between them. CDR3 bases: TGTGCCAGCAGCTTCCCAGGGGTGTCCGAGCAGTACTTC. Amino acids: CASSFPGVSEQYF.

This chain links TRBV20-1 with TRBJ2-7; 7 bases fit TRBD2. The CDR3 consists of 13 residues. The V and J ends lost 3 bases and 7 bases, in that order; junction bases with no gene match: 9. Germline CDR1 reads DFQATT; CDR2 reads SNEGSKA (reference sequence). The CDR3 is CSASSGWSGEQYF. For the CDR3, the DNA is TGCAGTGCTAGTAGCGGGTGGTCGGGGGAGCAGTACTTC.

The CDR3 nucleotides are TGCAGTGCTAGAGGTCTAACTATAGGTACGGACGCCAAGCAGTACTTC. Protein: CSARGLTIGTDAKQYF. The chain employs TRBV20-1 and TRBJ2-7; D remains unclear. The CDR3 length is 16 residues. Germline V gene data show CDR1 as DFQATT and CDR2 as SNEGSKA (reference sequence). The V gene lost 1 base and the J gene lost 8 bases, with 24 bases spanning the gap.

This CDR3 is CASSLATGGANTGELFF. CDR3 coding DNA: TGTGCCAGCAGTTTAGCCACAGGGGGAGCGAACACCGGGGAGCTGTTTTTT. J is TRBJ2-2 and V is TRBV12-3 or TRBV12-4; 8 bases are a match to TRBD1. The CDR3 sequence is 17 residues long. With V trimmed by 0 bases and J by 0 bases, 3 bases remained unmatched.

The chain employs TRBV20-1 and TRBJ2-7; maybe TRBD1 (5 bases). Germline-derived CDR1 and CDR2 are DFQATT and SNEGSKA (reference sequence). The V end was cut by 0 bases, the J end by 0 bases, with 12 bases between. CDR3 length: 15 amino acids. The CDR3 loop reads CSARDGARSSYEQYF. The CDR3 nucleotides are TGCAGTGCTAGAGATGGGGCCAGGAGCTCCTACGAGCAGTACTTC.

This clonotype has a handful of counts. The rearrangement joins TRBV20-1 to TRBJ1-1; TRBD1 is a possible D gene (6 bases). The CDR3 has 13 residues. V lost 4 bases, J lost 5 bases, and 14 bases lay in between. Germline loops: CDR1 DFQATT, CDR2 SNEGSKA (reference sequence). The CDR3 nucleotides read TGCAGTGCTATTCCAGGGGTGAGTACTGAAGCTTTCTTT. It yields the protein CSAIPGVSTEAFF.

This chain joins TRBV19 and TRBJ2-7; the match to TRBD2 covers 14 bases. Germline CDR1 LNHDA, CDR2 SQIVND (reference sequence). Trimming removed 4 bases from V and 5 bases from J; junction bases left unmatched: 7. This CDR3 is built from 16 residues. CDR3 protein: CASSTRLAGGRNEQYF. In DNA, the CDR3 is TGTGCCAGTAGTACTCGACTAGCGGGAGGGCGAAACGAGCAGTACTTC. The complete variable domain, with remaining parts taken from reference TRBV19 and TRBJ2-7, reads DGGITQSPKYLFRKEGQNVTLSCEQNLNHDAMYWYRQDPGQGLRLIYYSQIVNDFQKGDIAEGYSVSREKKESFPLTVTSAQKNPTAFYLCASSTRLAGGRNEQYFGPGTRLTVT.

The chain links TRBV20-1 to TRBJ1-4; 8 nucleotides line up with TRBD1. The trim removed 4 bases at V and 7 bases at J, leaving 8 bases unmatched. This CDR3 comprises 14 residues. Germline V gene lookup returns CDR1 DFQATT and CDR2 SNEGSKA (reference sequence). The DNA for the CDR3 is TGCAGTGCTAACCAGGACAGGGCATCTGAAAAACTGTTTTTT. The encoded protein is CSANQDRASEKLFF.

DNA of the CDR3: TGCGCCAGCAGCCGGGGGTGGGGGAATTACAATGAGCAGTTCTTC. This encodes CASSRGWGNYNEQFF. The chain joins TRBV5-1 to TRBJ2-1, with D tentatively TRBD2 (6 bases). Germline V gene lookup returns CDR1 SGHRS and CDR2 YFSETQ. CDR3 length: 15 residues. The ends were cut back, 4 bases at V and 4 bases at J, with 15 bases in the middle.